These 2 T cell receptor beta chains came from one sample sequenced in a study of early T cells in non-severe SARS-CoV-2 infection. TCRdb reprocessed the 5' RACE reads via MiXCR and lists one record per CDR3 protein. This sample yields 75,000 to 100,000 distinct CDR3 sequences, of which around 16% are seen a single time; roughly 1.3% belongs to the top ten. Sequences were obtained from whole blood. Receptors originate from an adult who was a healthcare worker with PCR-confirmed SARS-CoV-2 infection or an uninfected control (not recorded which).

This clonotype has at least ten counts. V usage is TRBV6-2 or TRBV6-3 and J usage is TRBJ1-1; D gene unclear. V was cut by 0 bases and J by 6 bases, with 5 bases left in between. There are 12 residues in the CDR3. Germline V gene data show CDR1 as MNHEY and CDR2 as SVGEGT. CDR3 DNA: TGTGCCAGCAGTTACTCCTGGGCTGAAGCTTTCTTT. Translated, it gives CASSYSWAEAFF.

The genes are TRBV5-1 and TRBJ2-7; 9 bases match TRBD2. Trimming removed 4 bases from V and 0 bases from J; junction bases left unmatched: 5. Germline lookup yields CDR1 SGHRS and CDR2 YFSETQ. This CDR3 region has 15 residues. The CDR3 nucleotides read TGCGCCAGCAGCCTTAGCGGGGGTAGCTCCTACGAGCAGTACTTC. Residues: CASSLSGGSSYEQYF.